Described below is a single T cell receptor (beta chain) sequence and its context. This sample was included in a study of blood T cells in healthy people across ages. Germline assignment: CDR1 SGHKS and CDR2 YYEKEE (reference sequence). CDR3 size: 16 residues. V dropped 7 bases and J dropped 5; count of bases not matched to a gene: 9. Together with a sample-barcoded 5' primer, a J-beta primer mix was included in a second PCR lasting roughly 6 to 12 cycles. TCRdb re-called the 5' RACE reads with MiXCR, one entry per CDR3 protein. In the table there are more than 1,000,000 distinct CDR3 sequences, almost 25% of which are singletons. This same sample was also part of a study on T cells of mothers and their children.

The sequence was obtained from a girl aged 2-10 years in good health. The specimen sequenced was blood. V is TRBV5-5 and J is TRBJ2-3; the match to TRBD2 covers 14 bases. In nucleotides, the CDR3 is TGTGCCAGCGGCCCACCGGGACTAGCGGGAGAAGATACGCAGTATTTT. This sequence encodes CASGPPGLAGEDTQYF.